Listed below are T cell receptor beta chains from one sample, sequenced in a study of blood T cell repertoires in COVID-19. Assay: immunoSEQ multiplex PCR; the TCRdb copy retains only in-frame clones and omits some. Of about 170,000 clones listed, around 86% are singletons. Material: peripheral blood. Receptors were obtained from an elderly woman in a cohort sampled during active or convalescent COVID-19. Both conserved end residues are part of each CDR3. Fields, in order: CDR3 protein, CDR3 DNA, D gene, J gene, clone size, V gene. A D gene is named only where the DNA matches it firmly. Clone size is shown for a subset of rows, as once, few, many or a class of expanded clone.

CDR3: CASSERGGNTEAFF
DNA: TGTGCCAGCAGTGAACGGGGGGGGAACACTGAAGCTTTCTTT
D: -
J: TRBJ1-1
size: -
V: TRBV2

CDR3: CASSFGGYEQYF
DNA: TGTGCCAGCAGCTTCGGGGGTTACGAGCAGTACTTC
D: -
J: TRBJ2-7
size: -
V: TRBV11-3

CDR3: CAISDGVTNTEAFF
DNA: TGTGCCATCAGTGACGGGGTCACGAACACTGAAGCTTTCTTT
D: -
J: TRBJ1-1
size: once
V: TRBV10-3

CDR3: CASSFGAAQGSGANVLTF
DNA: TGTGCCAGCAGTTTTGGGGCGGCCCAGGGATCTGGGGCCAACGTCCTGACTTTC
D: -
J: TRBJ2-6
size: -
V: TRBV27

CDR3: CASSMNRGQVGYTF
DNA: TGCGCCAGCAGCATGAACAGGGGGCAGGTTGGCTACACCTTC
D: TRBD1
J: TRBJ1-2
size: -
V: TRBV10-2

CDR3: CASRTGTTNEKLFF
DNA: TGTGCCAGCAGAACAGGGACCACTAATGAAAAACTGTTTTTT
D: -
J: TRBJ1-4
size: -
V: TRBV6-6

CDR3: CASSPPGPNEKLFF
DNA: TGCGCCAGCAGCCCCCCTGGGCCGAATGAAAAACTGTTTTTT
D: -
J: TRBJ1-4
size: -
V: TRBV5-1

CDR3: CASSPLSVSGNTIYF
DNA: TGTGCCAGCAGTCCACTCTCGGTGTCTGGAAACACCATATATTTT
D: -
J: TRBJ1-3
size: -
V: TRBV5-5

CDR3: CASRDVRWAGPYNEQFF
DNA: TGTGCCAGCAGGGACGTAAGGTGGGCGGGCCCTTACAATGAGCAGTTCTTC
D: -
J: TRBJ2-1
size: -
V: TRBV11-2

CDR3: CASSWGTGGNQPQHF
DNA: TGTGCCAGCAGCTGGGGGACAGGTGGTAATCAGCCCCAGCATTTT
D: TRBD1
J: TRBJ1-5
size: -
V: TRBV7-9

CDR3: CASSLLGGVRSDTQYF
DNA: TGCGCCAGCAGCTTGCTGGGCGGGGTACGTTCAGATACGCAGTATTTT
D: -
J: TRBJ2-3
size: -
V: TRBV5-1

CDR3: CASSEGTGGWNTEAFF
DNA: TGTGCCAGCAGTGAAGGCACAGGGGGGTGGAACACTGAAGCTTTCTTT
D: TRBD1
J: TRBJ1-1
size: -
V: TRBV6-1

CDR3: CASRGGSGLNTEAFF
DNA: TGTGCCAGCAGGGGTGGATCAGGTCTGAACACTGAAGCTTTCTTT
D: -
J: TRBJ1-1
size: -
V: TRBV6-5

CDR3: CASSVTENYGYTF
DNA: TGTGCCAGCAGTGTGACAGAGAACTATGGCTACACCTTC
D: -
J: TRBJ1-2
size: few
V: TRBV25-1

CDR3: CASSIKSLGAASDEQFF
DNA: TGTGCCAGTAGTATCAAGTCGCTGGGAGCAGCCAGCGATGAGCAGTTCTTC
D: -
J: TRBJ2-1
size: -
V: TRBV19

CDR3: CATSLGTNSNQPQHF
DNA: TGTGCCACCTCCCTGGGCACGAATAGCAATCAGCCCCAGCATTTT
D: -
J: TRBJ1-5
size: -
V: TRBV27

CDR3: CSVGGPGLRDNEQFF
DNA: TGCAGCGTGGGGGGGCCAGGGCTAAGGGACAATGAGCAGTTCTTC
D: -
J: TRBJ2-1
size: -
V: TRBV29-1

CDR3: CASSEGGPYNEQFF
DNA: TGTGCCAGCAGTGAAGGGGGGCCGTACAATGAGCAGTTCTTC
D: -
J: TRBJ2-1
size: -
V: TRBV6-1

CDR3: CASSPRGGSYGYTF
DNA: TGTGCCAGCAGCCCCCGCGGGGGAAGCTATGGCTACACCTTC
D: -
J: TRBJ1-2
size: -
V: TRBV21-1

CDR3: CAWSGRVTGTGEQYF
DNA: TGTGCCTGGTCCGGACGAGTAACGGGGACAGGGGAGCAGTACTTC
D: TRBD1
J: TRBJ2-7
size: -
V: TRBV30

CDR3: CASSMGQGVAGANVLTF
DNA: TGTGCCAGCAGCATGGGACAGGGGGTAGCTGGGGCCAACGTCCTGACTTTC
D: TRBD1
J: TRBJ2-6
size: -
V: TRBV7-2

CDR3: CASSLEGVRGYTF
DNA: TGTGCCAGCAGCTTGGAAGGGGTGAGGGGCTACACCTTC
D: -
J: TRBJ1-2
size: -
V: TRBV5-5

CDR3: CASSVGLAGGPDTQYF
DNA: TGTGCCAGCAGTGTAGGACTAGCGGGAGGGCCTGATACGCAGTATTTT
D: TRBD2
J: TRBJ2-3
size: -
V: TRBV2

CDR3: CASSITGTGVVSGYTF
DNA: TGTGCCAGCAGTATCACCGGGACAGGGGTGGTGAGTGGCTACACCTTC
D: TRBD1
J: TRBJ1-2
size: few
V: TRBV6-4

CDR3: CASSRDPGQGNEKLFF
DNA: TGCGCCAGCAGCCGTGATCCGGGACAGGGTAATGAAAAACTGTTTTTT
D: TRBD1
J: TRBJ1-4
size: -
V: TRBV4-1

CDR3: CASSLAPNSGRSYNEQFF
DNA: TGTGCCAGCAGCTTAGCGCCTAATAGCGGGAGGTCCTACAATGAGCAGTTCTTC
D: TRBD2
J: TRBJ2-1
size: -
V: TRBV7-9

CDR3: CASSSQGSPNYGYTF
DNA: TGTGCCAGCAGCTCACAGGGCTCACCTAACTATGGCTACACCTTC
D: -
J: TRBJ1-2
size: -
V: TRBV27

CDR3: CASSYGRGGGGETQYF
DNA: TGTGCCAGCAGTTACGGGAGGGGAGGAGGGGGAGAGACCCAGTACTTC
D: -
J: TRBJ2-5
size: -
V: TRBV6-5

CDR3: CASSSLGPTDTQYF
DNA: TGTGCCAGCAGCTCCTTGGGCCCCACAGATACGCAGTATTTT
D: -
J: TRBJ2-3
size: -
V: TRBV7-7

CDR3: CASSPPWGRVGQPQHF
DNA: TGTGCCAGCAGTCCACCCTGGGGGAGGGTGGGTCAGCCCCAGCATTTT
D: -
J: TRBJ1-5
size: -
V: TRBV28

CDR3: CASSATGGVSEQFF
DNA: TGCGCCAGCAGCGCAACAGGGGGAGTTTCTGAGCAGTTCTTC
D: TRBD1
J: TRBJ2-1
size: -
V: TRBV5-1

CDR3: CASSLGTGGAEGSQETQYF
DNA: TGTGCCAGCAGTTTGGGGACAGGGGGCGCAGAGGGCAGTCAAGAGACCCAGTACTTC
D: TRBD1
J: TRBJ2-5
size: -
V: TRBV28

CDR3: CASSLDTSGNTIYF
DNA: TGTGCCAGCAGCCTCGACACCTCTGGAAACACCATATATTTT
D: -
J: TRBJ1-3
size: once
V: TRBV11-3

CDR3: CATSDGYYSNQPQHF
DNA: TGTGCCACTTCCGACGGCTACTATAGCAATCAGCCCCAGCATTTT
D: -
J: TRBJ1-5
size: -
V: TRBV24-1

CDR3: CASSQPGQGAGGELFF
DNA: TGCGCCAGCAGCCAACCGGGACAGGGGGCGGGCGGGGAGCTGTTTTTT
D: TRBD1
J: TRBJ2-2
size: -
V: TRBV4-1

CDR3: CASSVGTSNQPQHF
DNA: TGTGCCAGCAGCGTAGGGACAAGCAATCAGCCCCAGCATTTT
D: -
J: TRBJ1-5
size: -
V: TRBV9

CDR3: CASSPTGNTETEAFF
DNA: TGTGCCAGCAGCCCTACCGGGAACACCGAAACTGAAGCTTTCTTT
D: -
J: TRBJ1-1
size: -
V: TRBV13

CDR3: CAISSGTPSNYGYTF
DNA: TGTGCCATCAGTTCTGGGACACCTTCTAACTATGGCTACACCTTC
D: -
J: TRBJ1-2
size: -
V: TRBV10-3

CDR3: CATSDPDRVYGYTF
DNA: TGTGCCACCAGTGACCCGGACAGGGTCTATGGCTACACCTTC
D: TRBD1
J: TRBJ1-2
size: -
V: TRBV24-1

CDR3: CASRARGGRYNEQFF
DNA: TGTGCCAGTAGAGCGCGCGGAGGTCGCTACAATGAGCAGTTCTTC
D: -
J: TRBJ2-1
size: once
V: TRBV19

CDR3: CASIQRRGSRTEAFF
DNA: TGTGCCAGCATCCAAAGAAGAGGTTCACGCACTGAAGCTTTCTTT
D: -
J: TRBJ1-1
size: -
V: TRBV6-5

CDR3: CASSIQVYTGELFF
DNA: TGTGCCAGTAGTATTCAGGTCTACACCGGGGAGCTGTTTTTT
D: -
J: TRBJ2-2
size: -
V: TRBV19

CDR3: CASSERAREMDQPQHF
DNA: TGTGCCAGCAGTGAACGAGCCAGGGAAATGGATCAGCCCCAGCATTTT
D: -
J: TRBJ1-5
size: -
V: TRBV6-1